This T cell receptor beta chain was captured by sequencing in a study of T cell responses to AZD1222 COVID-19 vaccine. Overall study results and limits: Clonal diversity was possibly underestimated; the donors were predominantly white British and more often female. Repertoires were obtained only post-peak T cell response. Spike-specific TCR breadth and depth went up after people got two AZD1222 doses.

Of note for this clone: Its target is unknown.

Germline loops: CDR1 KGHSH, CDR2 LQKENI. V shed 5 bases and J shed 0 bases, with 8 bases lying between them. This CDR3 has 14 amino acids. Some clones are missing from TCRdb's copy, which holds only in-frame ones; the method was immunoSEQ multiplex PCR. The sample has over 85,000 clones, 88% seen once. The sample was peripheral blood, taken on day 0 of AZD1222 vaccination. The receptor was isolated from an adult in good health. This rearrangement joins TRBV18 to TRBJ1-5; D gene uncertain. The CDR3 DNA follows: TGTGCCAGCTCAATTACGAATAGCAATCAGCCCCAGCATTTT. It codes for CASSITNSNQPQHF.